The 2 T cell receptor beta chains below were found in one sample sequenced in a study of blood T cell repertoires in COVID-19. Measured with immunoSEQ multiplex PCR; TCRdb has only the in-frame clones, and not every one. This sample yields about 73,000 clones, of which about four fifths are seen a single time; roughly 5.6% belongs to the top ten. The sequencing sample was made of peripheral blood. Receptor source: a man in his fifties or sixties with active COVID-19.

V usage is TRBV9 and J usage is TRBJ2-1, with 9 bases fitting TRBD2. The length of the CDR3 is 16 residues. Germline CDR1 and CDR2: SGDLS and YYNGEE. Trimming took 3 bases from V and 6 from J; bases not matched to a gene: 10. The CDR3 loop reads CASSASGTSRANEQFF. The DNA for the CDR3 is TGTGCCAGCAGCGCGAGCGGGACTAGCAGGGCCAATGAGCAGTTCTTC. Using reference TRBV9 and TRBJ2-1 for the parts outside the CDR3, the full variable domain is DSGVTQTPKHLITATGQRVTLRCSPRSGDLSVYWYQQSLDQGLQFLIQYYNGEERAKGNILERFSAQQFPDLHSELNLSSLELGDSALYFCASSASGTSRANEQFFGPGTRLTVL.

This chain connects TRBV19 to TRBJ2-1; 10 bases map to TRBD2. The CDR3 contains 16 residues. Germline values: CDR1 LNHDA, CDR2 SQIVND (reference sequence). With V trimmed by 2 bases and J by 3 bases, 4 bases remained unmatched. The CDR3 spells CASSIQASGGYNEQFF. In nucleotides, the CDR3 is TGTGCCAGTAGTATACAGGCTAGCGGGGGCTACAATGAGCAGTTCTTC. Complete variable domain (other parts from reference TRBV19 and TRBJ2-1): DGGITQSPKYLFRKEGQNVTLSCEQNLNHDAMYWYRQDPGQGLRLIYYSQIVNDFQKGDIAEGYSVSREKKESFPLTVTSAQKNPTAFYLCASSIQASGGYNEQFFGPGTRLTVL.